This TCR beta chain was obtained from a study of human T cells and chemical hapten exposure (dated by TCRdb to the early 2020s). Broadly, across the study: For sensitization, 2% DPC in acetone was applied to a 2 cm by 2 cm area of upper inner arm skin. Throughout the study period of about 22 weeks, patients also received therapeutic DPC doses to the scalp every week. Patch tests used Finn chambers with 0.01% DPC on the upper back, scored after 6 days by International Contact Dermatitis Research Group standards. The mostly female patient cohort included alopecia areata with under or over 50% scalp involvement, alopecia totalis and alopecia universalis. Libraries were pooled for sequencing, and variation in per-sample TCR yields was attributed mainly to small differences in library volumes within the pool. In alopecia patients, the study followed how the peripheral blood TCR repertoire changed in vivo over primary and secondary sensitization to diphenylcyclopropenone (DPC), a hapten. Blood samples were taken from patients before sensitization (week 0) and at 2, 6 and about 24 weeks after DPC sensitization. About 27 alopecia patients gave blood for TCR sequencing at one to four time points (pre-sensitization, 2, 6 and 24 weeks).

Sample time point, as interpreted from the label and publication: pre-sensitization, week 0. Per the publication, the treatment or condition label means: therapeutic diphenylcyclopropenone sensitization with weekly scalp DPC. At each patch-test visit, blood was drawn before the patch test was applied. Patients were considered eligible if aged 18 to 70, diagnosed with alopecia and deemed suitable for DPC therapy, and patients were excluded if pregnant. Total RNA was isolated from unfractionated whole blood collected in Tempus Blood RNA tubes. This clonotype has ten or more counts. Its antigen specificity is not known. Base quality data are lacking; no much larger clone is found one base away. Study-wide findings and limitations: Compared with pre-sensitization or healthy control sets, expanded TCRs formed significantly more large CDR3 similarity clusters, which is consistent with antigen-driven responses. No change with DPC sensitization was found in the number of TCRs above 1 in 1000 frequency, and no evidence of global repertoire structure alterations was found. The number of PT1 expanded TCRs positively correlated with patch test score, significant at thresholds 8, 16 and 32 but not 4. All patients had alopecia, a presumed autoimmune disease, so their immune response might differ from that of healthy individuals. Repeated subsampling changed both the strength of the expansion versus patch-test correlation and the threshold at which that correlation became significant.

The CDR3, from cysteine to phenylalanine, totals 15 residues. Only CDR3 DNA is held: 45 bases, read in frame from base 1. The germline V end is reduced by 7 bases and the J end by 0 bases; junction bases left unmatched: 6. Libraries were made using RACE. For sequencing, a NextSeq 500 was employed. During library preparation, unique molecular identifiers were attached to individual cDNA molecules so that TCRs could be counted quantitatively and reproducibly. Each blood RNA sample was used to sequence both TCR alpha and TCR beta chains. The study's processing was this. Samples had a median of roughly 99,000 TCRs, with a range from 23,224 to 690,600. The Decombinator software suite was used to annotate V, J and CDR3 in the TCR reads. For the PS versus PT1 abundance plots, all samples were subsampled to the same number of TCRs (28,000). Expanded TCRs were defined as absent before sensitization and observed at least eight times at the 2-week time point. TCRdb took the public reads, trimmed them with fastp at Q25, ran MiXCR for clone calling and kept in-frame beta chains. Each entry is one CDR3 protein sequence, shown with its most common DNA and genes. The V and J calls shown here were made by TCRdb, not taken from the authors' results. This sample is represented by roughly 260,000 distinct CDR3 sequences; roughly 8.9% of them were singletons. The ten biggest clones cover 2% to 2.5% of the sample.

The origin of this receptor is a woman aged 40 to 50 with alopecia areata. Some clones in this sample may be carry-over from other donors' samples. The chain is assembled from TRBV12-3 or TRBV12-4 and TRBJ1-1, and TRBD1 matches 9 of the central bases. This sample comprised whole blood, obtained in connection with sensitization to the hapten diphenylcyclopropenone (DPC). The CDR3 sequence is CASTSGQGMNTEAFF. The DNA sequence reads TGTGCCAGCACGTCTGGACAGGGGATGAACACTGAAGCTTTCTTT.